Below, one T cell receptor (beta chain) is given with its context. This clonotype has a count of ten or more. Its recognized antigen is unknown. No quality values exist for individual bases; no much larger clone is one base distant. Libraries were built with RT-PCR. TCRdb names Illumina HiSeq 2500 as the instrument used. Through fastp at Q25 and MiXCR, TCRdb rebuilt clones from the public reads, retaining in-frame beta chains. Each CDR3 protein gets just one entry, which takes the most common genes and DNA from the rows behind it. This sample has hundreds of thousands of distinct CDR3 sequences in its table, and about 15% of those were observed once. Roughly 7.6% of the sample belongs to the ten largest clones. Via the germline V gene, CDR1 is SGHRS and CDR2 YFSETQ. V is pared back by 0 bases and J by 9 bases, with 4 bases lying between the germline termini. From cysteine to phenylalanine, the CDR3 is 11 amino acids long. CDR3 DNA is the only sequence kept; it has 33 bases, read in frame from the first base.

The sample originates from a study of response to subunit inactivated influenza vaccine (dated by TCRdb to about 2018). At the level of the whole study: Deep quantitative T cell receptor repertoire profiling was used in the study to track responses to a trivalent subunit inactivated influenza vaccine. Points the paper makes about the study in general: The authors proposed that each seasonal influenza vaccination may bring in only a limited number of new T cells.

The clonotype was recovered from a man in his fifties or sixties who received an inactivated influenza vaccine. Donor details come from another sample of the same person, matched by shared clones. The sequence joins TRBV5-1 to TRBJ2-1, with the D gene not clear enough to name. Sequencing was performed on PBMCs from blood, taken around two weeks before vaccination. The CDR3 amino acid sequence is: CASSLEAEQFF. At the DNA level, the sequence is TGCGCCAGCAGCTTGGAGGCTGAGCAGTTCTTC.